This T cell receptor (beta chain) was observed in a study of OX40 agonist ivuxolimab in advanced cancers. For the study at large: Ivuxolimab, an agonist antibody against OX40 (CD134), was given to patients.

TCRdb keeps only in-frame clones here, not all; method: immunoSEQ multiplex PCR. The sample contains approximately 60,000 clones, approximately 89% of which appear only once. The V gene's germline CDR1 is MNHEY and CDR2 SMNVEV (reference sequence). CDR3 length equals 14 residues. The V and J ends lost 5 bases and 9 bases, in that order; junction bases with no gene match: 10. The TCR sequence derives from an adult with an advanced solid tumor such as melanoma, head and neck, liver or kidney cancer. This material consisted of CD4+ or CD8+ T cells sorted from blood, taken in a trial of the OX40 agonist ivuxolimab. This chain uses TRBV27 with TRBJ2-1, with TRBD1 matching 7 bases. The CDR3 DNA reads as TGTGCCAGCAGTCCCCTTCCAAGGGACAGTGAGCAGTTCTTC. It is translated as CASSPLPRDSEQFF.